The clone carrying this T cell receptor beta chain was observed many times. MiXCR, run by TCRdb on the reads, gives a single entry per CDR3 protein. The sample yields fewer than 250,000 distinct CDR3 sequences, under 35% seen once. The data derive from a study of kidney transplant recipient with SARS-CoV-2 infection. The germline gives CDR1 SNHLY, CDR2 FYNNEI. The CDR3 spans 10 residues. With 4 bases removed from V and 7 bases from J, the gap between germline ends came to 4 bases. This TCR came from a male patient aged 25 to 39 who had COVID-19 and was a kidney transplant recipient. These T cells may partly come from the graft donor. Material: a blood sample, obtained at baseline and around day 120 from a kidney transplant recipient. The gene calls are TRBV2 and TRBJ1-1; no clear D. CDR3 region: CASSVVEAFF. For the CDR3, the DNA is TGTGCCAGCAGTGTAGTTGAAGCTTTCTTT.